This section outlines one TCR beta chain sequence together with its context. Its antigen remains undetermined. Qualities for individual bases were not recorded, and no much larger clone is one base off. At one collaborating source in Seattle, patients were enrolled during active infection and were followed longitudinally through the course of disease. Each collaborating institution followed its own protocols to collect whole blood in K2EDTA tubes. For TCRbeta analysis, collaborators shipped samples as frozen whole blood, isolated PBMCs, or DNA extracted from either of those sample types. This entry belongs to a study of blood T cell repertoires in COVID-19 (dated by TCRdb to about 2020). Regarding the complete study: Samples from collaborators originated in the United States, Italy and Spain and spanned both the acute and convalescent phases of COVID-19. The prospective study material was composed of cDNA or gDNA derived from T cells, B-cell-depleted T cells, or PBMCs. The repertoires were released in a freely available public database intended as a resource for research on the immune response to SARS-CoV-2. Where available, HLA class I and class II types were obtained from metadata supplied by the sample provider rather than from assay-based typing. Samples came from the ongoing ImmuneRACE study (first 160 participants) plus 1,254 subjects from 6 global collaborators. Subjects who had been exposed to COVID-19, were actively infected with it, or had recovered from it provided the deeply sampled blood TCRbeta repertoires that made up the dataset. A de-identified subject ID, COVID-19 status, age in years and sex were almost always included in the sample metadata.

A distance of 16 bases separates the germline ends of V and J, which lose 7 bases and 6 bases respectively. The CDR3 numbers 14 residues from cysteine through phenylalanine. The read is trimmed to its CDR3 DNA, 42 bases read in frame from base 1. The germline V gene sets CDR1 to SNHLY and CDR2 to FYNNEI. Paper-wide results and their limitations: The quantity of clinical and demographic metadata differed by source and by participant and was supplied without curation.

TCRbeta CDR3 regions were amplified from genomic DNA using the immunoSEQ Assay, a bias-controlled multiplex PCR. The study's own analysis went as follows. The number of nucleated cells in each sample was estimated by amplification of reference gene primers within the assay. To quantify the absolute abundance of each unique TCRbeta CDR3 rearrangement, sequence reads were collapsed and filtered. For each sample, productive Simpson clonality was calculated as the square root of Simpson's diversity index across productive rearrangements. TCRdb limited this immuneACCESS table to in-frame rearrangements with V and J called. A share of clones is missing; checked studies link under half to unresolved V genes, and the rest is unexplained. V and J calls and clone size come straight from that table; D and trimming were deduced from the DNA. Across this sample there are over 60,000 clones, with over 60% seen only once. Clones ranked in the top ten supply about 15% of the sample.

The sequence was collected from a man aged 55-75 years with COVID-19, enrolled during active disease. The specimen was peripheral blood. In this chain, TRBV2 is recombined with TRBJ1-5; a confident D gene designation cannot be given. The CDR3 region has the sequence CASNGQVASQPQHF. Read as DNA, the sequence is TGTGCCAGCAATGGGCAGGTGGCCAGTCAGCCCCAGCATTTT.